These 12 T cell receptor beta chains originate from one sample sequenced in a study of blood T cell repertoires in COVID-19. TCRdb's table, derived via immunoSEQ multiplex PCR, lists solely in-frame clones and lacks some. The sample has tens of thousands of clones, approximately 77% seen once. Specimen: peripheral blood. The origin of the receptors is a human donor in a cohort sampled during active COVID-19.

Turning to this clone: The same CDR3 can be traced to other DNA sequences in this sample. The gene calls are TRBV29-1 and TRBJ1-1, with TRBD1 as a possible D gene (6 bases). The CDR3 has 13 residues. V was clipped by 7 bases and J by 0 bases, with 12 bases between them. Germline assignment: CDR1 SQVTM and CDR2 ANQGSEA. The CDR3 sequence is CSGTGHLNTEAFF. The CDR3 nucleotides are TGCAGCGGAACGGGACACCTGAACACTGAAGCTTTCTTT.

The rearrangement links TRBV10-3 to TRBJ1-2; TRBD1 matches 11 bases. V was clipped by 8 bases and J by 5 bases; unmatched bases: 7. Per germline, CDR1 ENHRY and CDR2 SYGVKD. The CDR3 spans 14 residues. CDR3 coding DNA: TGTGCCATCTTGGGACAGGGGGTGTCGTATGGCTACACCTTC. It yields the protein CAILGQGVSYGYTF.

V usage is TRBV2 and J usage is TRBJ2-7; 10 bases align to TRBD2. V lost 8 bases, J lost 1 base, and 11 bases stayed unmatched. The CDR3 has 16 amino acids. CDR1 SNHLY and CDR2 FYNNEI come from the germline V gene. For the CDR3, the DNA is TGTGCCAGCCGACACCCTGGACTAGCGGCGTCCTACGAGCAGTACTTC. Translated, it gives CASRHPGLAASYEQYF.

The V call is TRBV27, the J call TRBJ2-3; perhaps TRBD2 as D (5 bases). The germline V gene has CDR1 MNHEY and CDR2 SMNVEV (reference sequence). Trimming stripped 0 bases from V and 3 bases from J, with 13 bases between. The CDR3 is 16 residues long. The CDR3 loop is CASSLSASTLTDTQYF. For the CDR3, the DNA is TGTGCCAGCAGTTTATCCGCTAGCACACTGACAGATACGCAGTATTTT.

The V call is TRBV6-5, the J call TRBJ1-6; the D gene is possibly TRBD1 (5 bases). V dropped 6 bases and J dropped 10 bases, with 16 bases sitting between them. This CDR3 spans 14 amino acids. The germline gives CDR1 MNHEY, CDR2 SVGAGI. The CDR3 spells CASSRTGGGSPLHF. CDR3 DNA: TGTGCCAGCAGCAGGACGGGGGGAGGATCACCCCTCCACTTT.

CDR3 DNA: TGTGCCACCAGCAGCCGGGCGCGGGCTAATGAAAAACTGTTTTTT. This translates into CATSSRARANEKLFF. This rearrangement joins TRBV15 to TRBJ1-4; no firm D call. This CDR3 has 15 amino acids. Germline values: CDR1 LNHNV, CDR2 YYDKDF (reference sequence). V was trimmed by 3 bases and J by 3 bases, leaving 11 bases between them.

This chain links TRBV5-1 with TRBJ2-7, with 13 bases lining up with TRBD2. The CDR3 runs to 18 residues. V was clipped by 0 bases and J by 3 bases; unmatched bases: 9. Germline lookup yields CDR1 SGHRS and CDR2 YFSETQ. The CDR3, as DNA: TGCGCCAGCAGCTTGGGGACTAGCGGGAGTGATGGCAGCTACGAGCAGTACTTC. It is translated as CASSLGTSGSDGSYEQYF.

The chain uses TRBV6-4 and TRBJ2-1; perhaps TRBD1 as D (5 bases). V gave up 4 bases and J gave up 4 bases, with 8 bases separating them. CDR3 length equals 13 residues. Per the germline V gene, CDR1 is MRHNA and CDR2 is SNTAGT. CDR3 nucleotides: TGTGCCAGCAGTGCCCAGGGTTACAATGAGCAGTTCTTC. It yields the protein CASSAQGYNEQFF.

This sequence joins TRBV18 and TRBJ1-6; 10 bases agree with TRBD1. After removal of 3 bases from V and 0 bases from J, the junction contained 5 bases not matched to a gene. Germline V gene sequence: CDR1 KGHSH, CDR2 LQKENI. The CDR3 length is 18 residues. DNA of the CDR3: TGTGCCAGCTCACCGGGGGGACAGGGGAGCTCCTATAATTCACCCCTCCACTTT. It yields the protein CASSPGGQGSSYNSPLHF.

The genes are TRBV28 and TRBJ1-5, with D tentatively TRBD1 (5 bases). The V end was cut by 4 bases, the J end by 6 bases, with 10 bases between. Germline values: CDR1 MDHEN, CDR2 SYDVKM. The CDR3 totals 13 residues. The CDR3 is CASSSGSGQPQHF. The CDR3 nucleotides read TGTGCCAGCAGTTCAGGGTCGGGTCAGCCCCAGCATTTT. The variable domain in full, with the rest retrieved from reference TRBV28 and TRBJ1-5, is DVKVTQSSRYLVKRTGEKVFLECVQDMDHENMFWYRQDPGLGLRLIYFSYDVKMKEKGDIPEGYSVSREKKERFSLILESASTNQTSMYLCASSSGSGQPQHFGDGTRLSIL.

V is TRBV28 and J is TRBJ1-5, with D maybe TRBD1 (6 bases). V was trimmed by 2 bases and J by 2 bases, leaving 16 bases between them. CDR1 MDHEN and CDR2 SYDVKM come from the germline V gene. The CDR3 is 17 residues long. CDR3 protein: CASSLTPPGDGNQPQHF. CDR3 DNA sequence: TGTGCCAGCAGTTTAACTCCTCCAGGGGATGGCAATCAGCCCCAGCATTTT.

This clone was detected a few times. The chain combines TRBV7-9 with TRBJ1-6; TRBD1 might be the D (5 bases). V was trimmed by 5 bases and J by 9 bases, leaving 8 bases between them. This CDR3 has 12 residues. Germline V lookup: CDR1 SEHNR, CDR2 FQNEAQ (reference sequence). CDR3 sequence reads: CASSPGGSPLHF. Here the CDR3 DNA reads TGTGCCAGCAGCCCCGGGGGTTCACCCCTCCACTTT.